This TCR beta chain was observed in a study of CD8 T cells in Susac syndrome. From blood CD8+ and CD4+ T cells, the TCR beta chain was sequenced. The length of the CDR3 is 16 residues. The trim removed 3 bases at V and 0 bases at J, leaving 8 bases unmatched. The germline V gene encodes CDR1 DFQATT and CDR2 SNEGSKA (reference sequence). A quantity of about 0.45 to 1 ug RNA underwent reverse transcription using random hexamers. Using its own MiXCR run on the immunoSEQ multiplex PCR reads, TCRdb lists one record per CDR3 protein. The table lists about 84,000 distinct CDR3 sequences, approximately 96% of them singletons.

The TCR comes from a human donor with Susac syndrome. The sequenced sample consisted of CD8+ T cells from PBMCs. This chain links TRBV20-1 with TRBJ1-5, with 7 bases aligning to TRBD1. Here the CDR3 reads CSARKTGWDSNQPQHF. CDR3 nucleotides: TGCAGTGCTAGGAAGACAGGGTGGGATAGCAATCAGCCCCAGCATTTT.